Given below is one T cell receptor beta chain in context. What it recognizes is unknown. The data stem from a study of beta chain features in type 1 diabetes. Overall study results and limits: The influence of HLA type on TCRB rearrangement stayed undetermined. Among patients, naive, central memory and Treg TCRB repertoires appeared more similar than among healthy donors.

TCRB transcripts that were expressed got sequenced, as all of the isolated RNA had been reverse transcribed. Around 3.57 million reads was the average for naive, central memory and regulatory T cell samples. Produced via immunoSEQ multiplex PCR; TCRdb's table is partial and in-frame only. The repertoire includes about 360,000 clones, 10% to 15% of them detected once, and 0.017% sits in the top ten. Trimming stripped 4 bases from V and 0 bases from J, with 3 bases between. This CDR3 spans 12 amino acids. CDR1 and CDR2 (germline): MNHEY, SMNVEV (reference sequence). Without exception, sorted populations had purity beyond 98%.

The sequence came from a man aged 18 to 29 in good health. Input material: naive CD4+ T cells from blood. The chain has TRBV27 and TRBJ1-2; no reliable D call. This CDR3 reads CASSSSNYGYTF. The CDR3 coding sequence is TGTGCCAGCAGTTCTTCTAACTATGGCTACACCTTC.